This section outlines one T cell receptor beta chain sequence together with its context. The antigen remains undetermined. PCR employed 60 Vbeta and 13 Jbeta primers. Sequenced by immunoSEQ multiplex PCR; TCRdb stores in-frame clones only, minus some. The table has roughly 110,000 clones, 82% seen once. This entry belongs to a study of cytomegalovirus exposure and HLA in healthy donors. General observations from the study: Association of 16,951 TCR beta sequences with HLA alleles was found at 0.05 false discovery rate in a later analysis.

Germline V gene sequence: CDR1 LNHNV, CDR2 YYDKDF (reference sequence). CDR3 length: 15 amino acids. The J segment lost 7 bases and the V segment lost 5 bases, leaving 11 bases of the junction unmatched. This TCR was recovered from a woman between 18 and 30 years old in good health and CMV-seronegative. The gene calls are TRBV15 and TRBJ1-5, with TRBD1 matching 7 bases. Material: PBMCs. CDR3: CATSEQGLGRQPQHF. The CDR3 nucleotides are TGTGCCACCAGCGAACAGGGGTTAGGAAGGCAGCCCCAGCATTTT.